Presented here are 9 T cell receptor beta chains from one specimen sequenced in a study of T cell responses to AZD1222 COVID-19 vaccine. The protocol was immunoSEQ multiplex PCR, while the TCRdb copy is restricted to in-frame clones and leaves out a portion. The data hold some 58,000 clones, with 60% to 80% observed a single time. The sample was peripheral blood, taken 28 days after the second AZD1222 dose. These receptor sequences come from an adult who received the AZD1222 COVID-19 vaccine.

The chain links TRBV19 to TRBJ1-5; TRBD1 aligns across 9 bases. The CDR3 is made up of 17 amino acids. Losses at the gene ends were 3 bases for V and 7 bases for J; bases not matched to a gene: 13. Germline CDR1 reads LNHDA; CDR2 reads SQIVND (reference sequence). The chain's CDR3 is CASSIALSGTGKQPQHF. CDR3 in DNA: TGTGCCAGTAGTATCGCGCTCTCCGGGACAGGGAAACAGCCCCAGCATTTT.

The CDR3: CSVVDRENTEAFF. CDR3 coding DNA: TGCAGCGTTGTCGACAGAGAGAACACTGAAGCTTTCTTT. V gene TRBV29-1 combines with J gene TRBJ1-1, with D tentatively TRBD1 (5 bases). The CDR3 length is 13 residues. Trimming left V 4 bases short and J 1 base short, with 10 bases between. Looked up from germline, CDR1 is SQVTM and CDR2 is ANQGSEA.

This clone turned up a few times. The V call is TRBV28, the J call TRBJ1-5, with D perhaps matching TRBD1 (5 bases). In germline, CDR1 is MDHEN, CDR2 SYDVKM. The CDR3 sequence is 15 residues long. V was shortened by 4 bases and J by 0 bases, with 10 bases between the two germline ends. In nucleotides, the CDR3 is TGTGCCAGCAGTTCGGGGGAGGGTAGCAATCAGCCCCAGCATTTT. It encodes CASSSGEGSNQPQHF.

The chain couples TRBV6-2 or TRBV6-3 to TRBJ1-5, with D possibly TRBD1 on 5 matching bases. In germline, CDR1 is MNHEY, CDR2 SVGEGT. V was cut by 6 bases and J by 0 bases, with 18 bases left in between. The CDR3 totals 17 residues. As DNA, the CDR3 is TGTGCCAGCAGCGCCCGGGTGGATAGGGGTAGCAATCAGCCCCAGCATTTT. Translation gives CASSARVDRGSNQPQHF.

The chain joins TRBV3-1 (or the pseudogene TRBV3-2) to TRBJ2-3; the match to TRBD2 covers 12 bases. CDR1 and CDR2 (germline): LGHDT, YNNKEL (reference sequence). This CDR3 contains 14 residues. The ends lost 6 bases at V and 4 bases at J; junction bases unmatched: 2. The CDR3 sequence: CASRASGGADTQYF. The CDR3 nucleotides read TGTGCCAGCAGGGCTAGCGGGGGGGCAGATACGCAGTATTTT.

The chain has TRBV10-3 and TRBJ2-5, with a tentative D call TRBD2 (7 bases). V was shortened by 3 bases and J by 3 bases, with 17 bases between the two germline ends. The CDR3 length is 16 residues. Germline V CDR1 and CDR2: ENHRY, SYGVKD. DNA of the CDR3: TGTGCCATCAGTGAAGGTGGGGGGGGCAGTAAAGAGACCCAGTACTTC. This sequence encodes CAISEGGGGSKETQYF.

The chain has TRBV5-1 and TRBJ2-1; perhaps TRBD2 as D (6 bases). V shed 2 bases and J shed 2 bases, with 20 bases lying between them. The length of the CDR3 is 18 residues. Germline-derived CDR1 and CDR2 are SGHRS and YFSETQ. The DNA of the CDR3 is TGCGCCAGCAGCTTTTTTGGTGGGCCGGGGAGGACCTACAATGAGCAGTTCTTC. This codes for CASSFFGGPGRTYNEQFF.

V gene TRBV11-2 combines with J gene TRBJ2-1; a weak D match, TRBD2 (5 bases). Germline assignment: CDR1 SGHAT and CDR2 FQNNGV. There are 14 residues in the CDR3. Deletions cut 3 bases from V and 6 bases from J, with 12 bases between. In nucleotides, the CDR3 is TGTGCCAGCAGCTTCGTCGGAGGCGTCAATGAGCAGTTCTTC. Protein product: CASSFVGGVNEQFF. Together with reference TRBV11-2 and TRBJ2-1, the CDR3 gives the full variable domain: EAGVAQSPRYKIIEKRQSVAFWCNPISGHATLYWYQQILGQGPKLLIQFQNNGVVDDSQLPKDRFSAERLKGVDSTLKIQPAKLEDSAVYLCASSFVGGVNEQFFGPGTRLTVL.

This clone was counted only a few times. V usage is TRBV28 and J usage is TRBJ2-7; 7 bases align to TRBD2. The CDR3 is 14 residues long. Germline CDR1 is MDHEN and CDR2 is SYDVKM. The V and J ends lost 5 bases and 4 bases, in that order; junction bases with no gene match: 8. CDR3 in amino acids: CASSGGPGGYEQYV. The CDR3 DNA follows: TGTGCCAGCAGTGGGGGACCGGGAGGTTACGAGCAGTACGTC.